Presented here are 22 T cell receptor beta chains from one specimen sequenced in a study of cytomegalovirus exposure and HLA in healthy donors. PCR primers comprised 60 Vbeta and 13 Jbeta primers. Profiled with immunoSEQ multiplex PCR; TCRdb holds only in-frame clones, not every one. The repertoire holds fewer than 120,000 clones, with approximately 83% as singletons. The sample was PBMCs. These receptors were collected from a man aged 40-49 years in good health and CMV-seronegative.

In this sample, this clone turned up once. The chain links TRBV6-1 to TRBJ2-2; no clear D. The length of the CDR3 is 14 residues. Germline CDR1 reads MNHNS; CDR2 reads SASEGT. V dropped 0 bases and J dropped 3 bases, with 5 bases sitting between them. CDR3 coding DNA: TGTGCCAGCAGTGAAGCTCCTGACACCGGGGAGCTGTTTTTT. The encoded protein is CASSEAPDTGELFF.

About this clone: The same CDR3 also results from other DNA sequences found in this sample. The chain links TRBV5-1 to TRBJ1-1; unclear D gene. Germline V gene sequence: CDR1 SGHRS, CDR2 YFSETQ. Trimming removed 5 bases from V and 1 base from J, with 9 bases in between. The CDR3 length is 13 residues. CDR3 nucleotide sequence: TGCGCCAGCAGTTTGCAGGAGAACACTGAAGCTTTCTTT. This translates into CASSLQENTEAFF.

The gene calls are TRBV7-2 and TRBJ1-5; 9 positions match TRBD1. Germline CDR1 SGHTA, CDR2 FQGNSA. V lost 3 bases and J lost 9; bases outside the gene matches: 9. This CDR3 is 15 amino acids long. The CDR3 spells CASSLGQGLIRPQHF. In nucleotides, the CDR3 is TGTGCCAGCAGCTTGGGACAGGGCCTAATTAGGCCCCAGCATTTT.

The sample holds a few counts of this clone. V and J are TRBV7-9 and TRBJ1-2; D remains unclear. The CDR3 consists of 13 residues. V lost 5 bases and J lost 2, with 9 bases in between. Germline V gene sequence: CDR1 SEHNR, CDR2 FQNEAQ (reference sequence). The CDR3 spells CASSLDLNYGYTF. Here the CDR3 DNA reads TGTGCCAGCAGCCTTGACTTAAACTATGGCTACACCTTC.

V is TRBV6-5 and J is TRBJ2-7; weak D call: TRBD1 (6 bases). The CDR3 consists of 15 residues. Germline V gene sequence: CDR1 MNHEY, CDR2 SVGAGI. V lost 0 bases to trimming and J lost 5 bases, with 14 bases between them. The CDR3 spells CASSYSVGAVDEQYF. The CDR3, as DNA: TGTGCCAGCAGTTACTCGGTGGGGGCTGTGGACGAGCAGTACTTC.

This clone was picked up one time. V and J are TRBV25-1 and TRBJ2-3, with TRBD1 identical over 10 bases. Germline V gene data show CDR1 as MGHDK and CDR2 as SYGVNS. Germline trimming cut 7 bases from V and 1 base from J; bases unmatched to any gene: 5. The CDR3 sequence is 15 residues long. The CDR3 loop reads CASKGTGVGTDTQYF. The CDR3 coding sequence is TGTGCCAGCAAGGGGACAGGGGTTGGCACAGATACGCAGTATTTT.

This clone was seen only once. The gene calls are TRBV10-3 and TRBJ2-3; D is unclear. Germline V gene sequence: CDR1 ENHRY, CDR2 SYGVKD. V lost 3 bases and J 1 base, leaving 8 bases between the germline ends. The CDR3 extends over 14 amino acids. CDR3 residues: CAISDSQGTDTQYF. CDR3 nucleotides: TGTGCCATCAGTGATTCCCAGGGCACAGATACGCAGTATTTT.

The CDR3 nucleotides read TGTGCCAGCAGCTTAGTAGCCGCTGAAGCTTTCTTT. It encodes CASSLVAAEAFF. The gene calls are TRBV7-9 and TRBJ1-1, with no clear D. There are 12 residues in the CDR3. The germline V gene encodes CDR1 SEHNR and CDR2 FQNEAQ (reference sequence). Trimming took off 1 base at V and 6 bases at J, with 6 bases between the two ends.

The rearrangement links TRBV2 to TRBJ1-2, with TRBD1 matching 12 bases. The CDR3 runs 14 residues. Trimming cost V 6 bases and J 4 bases; bases outside gene matches: 3. Germline V gives CDR1 SNHLY, CDR2 FYNNEI. The CDR3 sequence: CASRGQGASYGYTF. Here the CDR3 DNA reads TGTGCCAGCAGGGGACAGGGGGCGAGCTATGGCTACACCTTC.

The chain uses TRBV6-5 and TRBJ1-1, with TRBD1 as a possible D gene (5 bases). The CDR3 runs 13 residues. Germline CDR1 MNHEY, CDR2 SVGAGI. V lost 5 bases and J lost 4, with 11 bases in between. The CDR3 here is CASSEPGITEAFF. The CDR3 DNA reads as TGTGCCAGCAGTGAACCAGGGATCACTGAAGCTTTCTTT.

The chain carries TRBV28 and TRBJ1-6; 9 nucleotides match TRBD1. The CDR3 length is 14 residues. The V and J ends lost 5 bases and 14 bases, in that order; junction bases with no gene match: 10. Germline CDR1 is MDHEN and CDR2 is SYDVKM. CDR3 protein: CASSMTGGNGALHF. The CDR3 nucleotides are TGTGCCAGCAGTATGACAGGGGGTAATGGGGCCCTCCACTTT. The full variable domain, in which reference TRBV28 and TRBJ1-6 provide the parts outside the CDR3, is DVKVTQSSRYLVKRTGEKVFLECVQDMDHENMFWYRQDPGLGLRLIYFSYDVKMKEKGDIPEGYSVSREKKERFSLILESASTNQTSMYLCASSMTGGNGALHFGNGTRLTVT.

The rearrangement uses TRBV6-4 and TRBJ1-2; 7 nucleotides agree with TRBD1. V lost 5 bases to trimming and J lost 8 bases; unmatched junction nucleotides: 2. The CDR3 runs 11 residues. The germline V gene encodes CDR1 MRHNA and CDR2 SNTAGT. The CDR3, as DNA: TGTGCCAGCAGTCCAGGGGGGGGCTACACCTTC. This gives the protein CASSPGGGYTF.

The chain links TRBV7-9 to TRBJ2-2; TRBD1 might be the D (5 bases). CDR1 SEHNR and CDR2 FQNEAQ come from the germline V gene (reference sequence). Between the trimmed V and J ends, which lost 1 base and 6 bases, there was a span of 6 bases. The CDR3 has 13 amino acids. CDR3 in amino acids: CASSLVRAGELFF. CDR3 DNA: TGTGCCAGCAGCTTAGTCAGGGCCGGGGAGCTGTTTTTT.

This chain uses TRBV2 with TRBJ1-6; 7 bases align to TRBD1. The CDR3 is 13 amino acids. Trimming removed 4 bases from V and 9 bases from J; junction bases left unmatched: 3. The germline V gene has CDR1 SNHLY and CDR2 FYNNEI. CDR3 in amino acids: CASSGQGTSPLHF. CDR3 nucleotides: TGTGCCAGCAGTGGACAGGGCACTTCACCCCTCCACTTT.

The genes are TRBV5-1 and TRBJ1-2; no clear D gene. The CDR3 covers 12 residues. Germline loops: CDR1 SGHRS, CDR2 YFSETQ. The ends were cut back, 2 bases at V and 8 bases at J, with 10 bases in the middle. In DNA form, the CDR3 reads TGCGCCAGCAGCTTTTCGGGAAGCGGCTACACCTTC. Residues: CASSFSGSGYTF. Looking up the rest from reference TRBV5-1 and TRBJ1-2 gives the full variable domain: KAGVTQTPRYLIKTRGQQVTLSCSPISGHRSVSWYQQTPGQGLQFLFEYFSETQRNKGNFPGRFSGRQFSNSRSEMNVSTLELGDSALYLCASSFSGSGYTFGSGTRLTVV.

This chain connects TRBV5-4 to TRBJ2-7; TRBD1 matches at 8 bases. The V gene end was trimmed by 3 bases and the J gene end by 6 bases; junction bases not matched to a gene: 5. Germline-derived CDR1 and CDR2 are SGHNT and YYREEE (reference sequence). The CDR3 runs to 13 residues. In DNA, the CDR3 is TGTGCCAGCAGCTCAGGGGACAGGTTCGAGCAGTACTTC. This translates into CASSSGDRFEQYF.

The chain uses TRBV5-1 and TRBJ2-3; 14 nucleotides match TRBD2. This CDR3 is built from 19 residues. CDR1 is SGHRS and CDR2 is YFSETQ in the germline V gene. The V and J ends lost 3 bases and 6 bases, in that order; junction bases with no gene match: 15. CDR3 nucleotides: TGCGCCAGCAGCTGGGCGGGACTAGCGGGGGTCGGGGAAATGGATACGCAGTATTTT. Translating gives CASSWAGLAGVGEMDTQYF. Full variable domain (rest looked up from reference TRBV5-1 and TRBJ2-3): KAGVTQTPRYLIKTRGQQVTLSCSPISGHRSVSWYQQTPGQGLQFLFEYFSETQRNKGNFPGRFSGRQFSNSRSEMNVSTLELGDSALYLCASSWAGLAGVGEMDTQYFGPGTRLTVL.

The V and J genes are TRBV6-1 and TRBJ1-3; D perhaps matches TRBD1 (5 bases). The CDR3 totals 13 residues. V was pared by 11 bases and J by 0 bases, with 11 bases between. Germline CDR1 is MNHNS and CDR2 is SASEGT. CDR3 DNA sequence: TGTGCCGGGGTGACAGACTCTGGAAACACCATATATTTT. Its protein is CAGVTDSGNTIYF.

The chain carries TRBV5-4 and TRBJ2-3; the D is unclear. Germline loops: CDR1 SGHNT, CDR2 YYREEE (reference sequence). The length of the CDR3 is 15 residues. V lost 1 base and J 2 bases, leaving 11 bases between the germline ends. The CDR3 DNA follows: TGTGCCAGCAGCTTGACGGGTTCCAACACAGATACGCAGTATTTT. It encodes CASSLTGSNTDTQYF.

This rearrangement joins TRBV5-1 to TRBJ2-1; 12 bases align to TRBD2. The germline V gene encodes CDR1 SGHRS and CDR2 YFSETQ. The CDR3 covers 17 residues. Germline trimming cut 4 bases from V and 0 bases from J; bases unmatched to any gene: 5. The CDR3, as DNA: TGCGCCAGCAGCCAAGGACTAGCGGGGAGCTCCTACAATGAGCAGTTCTTC. It encodes CASSQGLAGSSYNEQFF.

V is TRBV5-1 and J is TRBJ1-3; no reliable D call. Germline values: CDR1 SGHRS, CDR2 YFSETQ. The CDR3 loop spans 16 amino acids. V was clipped by 0 bases and J by 0 bases, with 10 bases between them. CDR3 region: CASSLEGSGSGNTIYF. CDR3 nucleotide sequence: TGCGCCAGCAGCTTGGAGGGCAGCGGCTCTGGAAACACCATATATTTT.

The chain recombines TRBV19 with TRBJ2-7; 7 nucleotides agree with TRBD1. There are 15 residues in the CDR3. Trimming removed 3 bases from V and 0 bases from J; junction bases left unmatched: 5. Germline values: CDR1 LNHDA, CDR2 SQIVND (reference sequence). The CDR3 DNA sequence: TGTGCCAGTAGTATCGAAGCAGGGGGCTCCTACGAGCAGTACTTC. Translation: CASSIEAGGSYEQYF. Filled out from reference TRBV19 and TRBJ2-7, the complete variable domain reads DGGITQSPKYLFRKEGQNVTLSCEQNLNHDAMYWYRQDPGQGLRLIYYSQIVNDFQKGDIAEGYSVSREKKESFPLTVTSAQKNPTAFYLCASSIEAGGSYEQYFGPGTRLTVT.